This TCR beta chain came from a study of shared clonotypes between healthy human individuals. Findings and caveats of the study: Genetic and exposure-history diversity was limited by the few donors.

Here immunoSEQ multiplex PCR was the method, and the copy in TCRdb shows in-frame clones only, minus some. Of 400,000 to 500,000 clones listed, 65% to 80% were seen once; the top ten hold about an eighth. With regard to this clone: Its antigen is still unknown.

The receptor's source is a woman aged 40 to 55 in good health. Some clones in this sample may be carry-over from other donors' samples. Sequenced input: PBMCs.

CDR3 region: CASSSLAFHETQYF. The CDR3 bases are TGTGCCAGCAGCTCCCTAGCGTTTCACGAGACCCAGTACTTC. This rearrangement joins TRBV5-6 to TRBJ2-5, with a possible D match to TRBD2 (6 bases). This CDR3 spans 14 amino acids. Germline V gene data show CDR1 as SGHDT and CDR2 as YYEEEE. Trimming removed 3 bases at V and 5 bases at J, with 14 bases between.